This entry lists 27 T cell receptor beta chains sequenced from one sample in a study of CD8 T cells in ankylosing spondylitis. A single record per CDR3 protein comes from TCRdb applying MiXCR to the 5' RACE reads. Of about 160,000 distinct CDR3 sequences in the sample, around a tenth were seen once. Sequenced input: blood, either unsorted or a sorted T cell fraction (not recorded which). These receptors all stem from a female donor with ankylosing spondylitis or in good health (not recorded which).

This clonotype was detected many times. The chain links TRBV5-1 to TRBJ2-1; 11 bases agree with TRBD1. The CDR3 totals 14 residues. Per germline, CDR1 SGHRS and CDR2 YFSETQ. The junction had 3 bases not matched to a gene; V was cut back by 2 bases and J by 8 bases. CDR3 bases: TGCGCCAGCAGCTTAGGACAGGGGGCGGATGAGCAGTTCTTC. The encoded protein is CASSLGQGADEQFF. Full variable domain (missing parts from reference TRBV5-1 and TRBJ2-1): KAGVTQTPRYLIKTRGQQVTLSCSPISGHRSVSWYQQTPGQGLQFLFEYFSETQRNKGNFPGRFSGRQFSNSRSEMNVSTLELGDSALYLCASSLGQGADEQFFGPGTRLTVL.

This clonotype has at least ten counts. The V gene is TRBV29-1, the J gene TRBJ1-1, with D hard to call. The germline V gene has CDR1 SQVTM and CDR2 ANQGSEA. V shed 0 bases and J shed 5 bases, with 16 bases lying between them. The CDR3 runs to 15 residues. Written as DNA, the CDR3 is TGCAGCGTTGAAGATTATGTTGGAGTAATGACTGAAGCTTTCTTT. Translated: CSVEDYVGVMTEAFF.

A few counts support this clonotype. The rearrangement links TRBV7-9 to TRBJ1-4; 8 bases are shared with TRBD1. There are 14 residues in the CDR3. V gave up 4 bases and J gave up 10 bases; unmatched junction bases: 8. Germline V gene lookup returns CDR1 SEHNR and CDR2 FQNEAQ (reference sequence). The CDR3 DNA follows: TGTGCCAGCAGCTCTCAGGGGGCGCGCGGAAAACTGTTTTTT. This codes for CASSSQGARGKLFF.

Comment on this clonotype: One end of the junction fails to match germline, which may point to a read error. The V gene is TRBV7-6, the J gene TRBJ2-3, with D unclear. Germline V gene sequence: CDR1 SGHVS, CDR2 FNYEAQ. The CDR3 consists of 14 residues. The chain's CDR3 is CASSLDVGTDTEYF. The DNA of the CDR3 is TGTGCCAGCAGCTTAGACGTGGGAACAGATACGGAGTATTTT.

The sample holds a few counts of this clonotype. This chain links TRBV20-1 with TRBJ2-1; no firm D call. Per germline, CDR1 DFQATT and CDR2 SNEGSKA (reference sequence). V was clipped by 0 bases and J by 0 bases, with 15 bases between them. This CDR3 has 17 amino acids. The chain's CDR3 is CSARDPPSLSSYNEQFF. CDR3 DNA sequence: TGCAGTGCTAGAGATCCCCCCTCCTTAAGCTCCTACAATGAGCAGTTCTTC.

This chain connects TRBV9 to TRBJ2-3; TRBD2 agrees at 9 bases. Germline CDR1 SGDLS, CDR2 YYNGEE. The CDR3 has 15 residues. V lost 2 bases and J lost 3; bases outside the gene matches: 4. CDR3 residues: CASSVGLAGTDTQYF. CDR3 DNA sequence: TGTGCCAGCAGCGTCGGGCTAGCGGGGACAGATACGCAGTATTTT.

This clonotype was observed at least ten times. The chain carries TRBV29-1 and TRBJ2-1; TRBD1 might be the D (6 bases). Trimming took off 4 bases at V and 8 bases at J, with 12 bases between the two ends. The CDR3 loop spans 12 amino acids. CDR1 is SQVTM and CDR2 is ANQGSEA in the germline V gene. CDR3 residues: CSVATGLDEQFF. The DNA for the CDR3 is TGCAGCGTTGCTACAGGGCTTGATGAGCAGTTCTTC.

This clonotype appeared a few times. The rearrangement uses TRBV13 and TRBJ2-1; 9 nucleotides agree with TRBD2. This CDR3 has 15 residues. CDR1 is PRHDT and CDR2 is FYEKMQ in the germline V gene (reference sequence). With 2 bases clipped from V and 5 bases from J, the junction kept 4 bases outside the gene matches. CDR3 region: CASSLSLAGDNEQFF. The DNA for the CDR3 is TGTGCCAGCAGCTTATCACTAGCGGGCGACAATGAGCAGTTCTTC. Filled out from reference TRBV13 and TRBJ2-1, the complete variable domain reads AAGVIQSPRHLIKEKRETATLKCYPIPRHDTVYWYQQGPGQDPQFLISFYEKMQSDKGSIPDRFSAQQFSDYHSELNMSSLELGDSALYFCASSLSLAGDNEQFFGPGTRLTVL.

The chain has TRBV7-2 and TRBJ2-7; 10 positions match TRBD2. CDR1 and CDR2 from the germline V gene are SGHTA and FQGNSA. CDR3 size: 16 residues. V was clipped by 3 bases and J by 4 bases; unmatched bases: 9. This CDR3 reads CASSFGLLAGVYEQYF. The CDR3 coding sequence is TGTGCCAGCAGCTTTGGCCTTCTAGCGGGAGTTTACGAGCAGTACTTC.

This clonotype was seen just once. This chain connects TRBV28 to TRBJ2-3; possibly TRBD2 for D (5 bases). V was cut by 8 bases and J by 2 bases, with 17 bases left in between. Germline V gene sequence: CDR1 MDHEN, CDR2 SYDVKM. CDR3 length: 15 residues. The CDR3 region has the DNA TGTGCCAGCGGTAAACTAGTGCGGCTCACAGATACGCAGTATTTT. It yields the protein CASGKLVRLTDTQYF.

This clonotype was counted a few times. The chain joins TRBV29-1 to TRBJ1-2, with D perhaps TRBD1 (5 bases). This CDR3 is built from 14 residues. Between the trimmed V and J ends, which lost 4 bases and 1 base, there was a span of 13 bases. Germline loops: CDR1 SQVTM, CDR2 ANQGSEA. CDR3 bases: TGCAGCGTTGGGCAGGGAGGAGGTAACTATGGCTACACCTTC. It translates to CSVGQGGGNYGYTF.

The rearrangement joins TRBV6-4 to TRBJ2-1, with D tentatively TRBD1 (5 bases). The CDR3 length is 13 residues. Trimming stripped 3 bases from V and 5 bases from J, with 8 bases between. Germline CDR1 is MRHNA and CDR2 is SNTAGT. CDR3 region: CASSEDNDNEQFF. The CDR3, as DNA: TGTGCCAGCAGTGAGGACAATGACAATGAGCAGTTCTTC.

The chain joins TRBV20-1 to TRBJ1-3; possibly TRBD1 for D (6 bases). CDR1 and CDR2 from the germline V gene are DFQATT and SNEGSKA (reference sequence). This CDR3 is built from 15 residues. V lost 3 bases and J lost 5, with 17 bases in between. CDR3 loop: CSASVRGDSRNTIYF. The DNA for the CDR3 is TGCAGTGCTAGTGTTAGGGGGGATTCCCGAAACACCATATATTTT.

This clonotype was picked up many times. V usage is TRBV4-3 and J usage is TRBJ1-2; D remains unclear. The CDR3 runs 15 residues. Germline assignment: CDR1 LGHNA and CDR2 YSLEER. Trimming took off 0 bases at V and 5 bases at J, with 13 bases between the two ends. The CDR3, as DNA: TGCGCCAGCAGCCAAGATCCCTTGGTTACTTATGGCTACACCTTC. This codes for CASSQDPLVTYGYTF.

V and J are TRBV13 and TRBJ2-7; no clear D gene. V was pared by 4 bases and J by 4 bases, with 17 bases between. CDR1 and CDR2 (germline): PRHDT, FYEKMQ (reference sequence). This CDR3 has 15 residues. CDR3 in amino acids: CASSSATPVGYEQYF. The DNA for the CDR3 is TGTGCCAGCAGCTCCGCTACGCCCGTAGGGTACGAGCAGTACTTC.

Ten or more counts support this clonotype. The rearrangement links TRBV7-2 to TRBJ2-7, with D possibly being TRBD1 or TRBD2 (5 bases each). The CDR3 is 13 amino acids. The germline V and J ends were trimmed by 6 bases and 4 bases, with 13 bases remaining between them. Germline V gene sequence: CDR1 SGHTA, CDR2 FQGNSA. The CDR3 DNA reads as TGTGCCAGCAGTTGGGGACGGACTTACGAGCAGTACTTC. Translated: CASSWGRTYEQYF.

This clonotype was counted only a few times. The chain has TRBV6-2 or TRBV6-3 and TRBJ2-1; no firm D call. The CDR3 is made up of 13 amino acids. Germline-derived CDR1 and CDR2 are MNHEY and SVGEGT. Trimming pared 3 bases from V and 4 bases from J, leaving 7 bases between. The CDR3 region has the DNA TGTGCCAGCAGTTATGACGGATACAATGAGCAGTTCTTC. It codes for CASSYDGYNEQFF.

At least ten counts were recorded for this clonotype. This rearrangement joins TRBV20-1 to TRBJ2-3; 8 nucleotides line up with TRBD1. Germline CDR1 DFQATT, CDR2 SNEGSKA (reference sequence). V lost 6 bases to trimming and J lost 2 bases; unmatched junction nucleotides: 4. CDR3 length: 13 residues. DNA of the CDR3: TGCAGTGCCAGGACAGGGAACACAGATACGCAGTATTTT. Protein sequence: CSARTGNTDTQYF.

This clonotype was recorded a few times. V is TRBV28 and J is TRBJ2-3; 8 positions match TRBD2. J gave up 6 bases and V 2 bases, and 10 bases lay outside the gene matches. Germline V gene data show CDR1 as MDHEN and CDR2 as SYDVKM. The CDR3 contains 16 residues. CDR3 sequence (DNA): TGTGCCAGCAGTTTAAGCGCAGCGGGAGCCGCGGATACGCAGTATTTT. Its protein is CASSLSAAGAADTQYF.

This clonotype came up a few times. V gene TRBV9 combines with J gene TRBJ2-1, with 9 nucleotides matching TRBD2. With 1 base clipped from V and 8 bases from J, the junction kept 13 bases outside the gene matches. The CDR3 is 17 residues long. Germline CDR1 and CDR2: SGDLS and YYNGEE. The CDR3 nucleotides read TGTGCCAGCAGCGTATCGGGGTCGAGCGGGAGGTTACATGAGCAGTTCTTC. Translated, it gives CASSVSGSSGRLHEQFF.

This clonotype occurred a few times. The chain uses TRBV27 and TRBJ2-1, with D unresolved. CDR1 and CDR2 from the germline V gene are MNHEY and SMNVEV (reference sequence). V lost 5 bases, J lost 8 bases, and 13 bases lay in between. The CDR3 has 13 residues. The CDR3 sequence is CASSLVLSHEQFF. The CDR3 nucleotides read TGTGCCAGCAGTCTTGTGTTAAGCCATGAGCAGTTCTTC.

In this sample, this clonotype turned up many times. This chain connects TRBV7-2 to TRBJ2-7; TRBD1 matches at 9 bases. The CDR3 runs to 13 residues. Germline V gene lookup returns CDR1 SGHTA and CDR2 FQGNSA. V lost 5 bases, J lost 6 bases, and 5 bases stayed unmatched. The CDR3 is CASSPRQGGEQYF. The CDR3 nucleotides are TGTGCCAGCAGCCCACGACAGGGGGGCGAGCAGTACTTC.

This chain uses TRBV7-9 with TRBJ2-2; D is undetermined. V lost 3 bases, J lost 6 bases, and 8 bases lay in between. Germline V gene data show CDR1 as SEHNR and CDR2 as FQNEAQ (reference sequence). The CDR3 is 13 residues long. The CDR3 bases are TGTGCCAGCAGCTTCCAGGTTGCCGGGGAGCTGTTTTTT. Its protein is CASSFQVAGELFF.

The sample holds a few counts of this clonotype. The CDR3 sequence is CASSLGQRGYEQYF. CDR3 sequence (DNA): TGTGCCAGCAGTTTAGGACAGCGGGGCTACGAGCAGTACTTC. This sequence joins TRBV28 and TRBJ2-7; possibly TRBD2 for D (7 bases). The CDR3 totals 14 residues. V was cut by 2 bases and J by 3 bases, with 11 bases left in between. The germline CDR1 and CDR2 sequences are MDHEN and SYDVKM. The whole variable domain, remainder taken from reference TRBV28 and TRBJ2-7, is DVKVTQSSRYLVKRTGEKVFLECVQDMDHENMFWYRQDPGLGLRLIYFSYDVKMKEKGDIPEGYSVSREKKERFSLILESASTNQTSMYLCASSLGQRGYEQYFGPGTRLTVT.

The chain recombines TRBV14 with TRBJ2-5; D gene unclear. CDR1 is SGHDN, CDR2 FVKESK, per germline. V lost 2 bases to trimming and J lost 7 bases, with 11 bases between them. The CDR3 is 13 residues long. As DNA, the CDR3 is TGTGCCAGCAGCCAAAGCTTAGAAGGGACCCAGTACTTC. Protein product: CASSQSLEGTQYF.

This clonotype has a handful of counts. The V call is TRBV25-1, the J call TRBJ1-5; maybe TRBD1 (6 bases). The CDR3 contains 15 residues. V gave up 8 bases and J gave up 2 bases, with 16 bases separating them. Germline V gene data show CDR1 as MGHDK and CDR2 as SYGVNS. This chain's CDR3 is CASFYRVGGNQPQHF. The CDR3 DNA sequence: TGTGCCAGCTTCTACAGGGTGGGGGGCAATCAGCCCCAGCATTTT.

In this sample, this clonotype turned up a few times. For the CDR3, the DNA is TGTGCCAGCAGGGGGGATCCAGCGGGAGGTATTTACGAGCAGTACTTC. Its protein product is CASRGDPAGGIYEQYF. The V and J genes are TRBV2 and TRBJ2-7, with 9 bases aligning to TRBD2. Germline CDR1 and CDR2: SNHLY and FYNNEI. The trim removed 6 bases at V and 4 bases at J, leaving 13 bases unmatched. The CDR3 totals 16 residues.